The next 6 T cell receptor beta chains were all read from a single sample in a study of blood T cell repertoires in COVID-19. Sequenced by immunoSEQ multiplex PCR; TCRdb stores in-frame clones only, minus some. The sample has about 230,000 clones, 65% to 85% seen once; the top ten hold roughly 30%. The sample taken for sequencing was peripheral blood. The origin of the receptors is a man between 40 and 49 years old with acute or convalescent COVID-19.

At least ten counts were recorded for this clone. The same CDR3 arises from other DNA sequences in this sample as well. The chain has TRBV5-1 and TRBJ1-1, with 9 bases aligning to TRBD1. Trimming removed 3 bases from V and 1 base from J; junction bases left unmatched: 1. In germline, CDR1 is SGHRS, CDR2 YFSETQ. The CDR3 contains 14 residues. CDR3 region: CASSSGQGNTEAFF. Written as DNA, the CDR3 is TGCGCCAGCAGCTCGGGACAGGGGAACACTGAAGCTTTCTTT.

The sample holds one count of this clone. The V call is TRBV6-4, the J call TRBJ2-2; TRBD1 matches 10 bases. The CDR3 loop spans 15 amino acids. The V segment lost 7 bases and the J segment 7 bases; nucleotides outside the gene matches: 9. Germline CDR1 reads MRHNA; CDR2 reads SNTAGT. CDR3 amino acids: CASTPGTGEVGELFF. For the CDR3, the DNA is TGTGCCAGCACTCCCGGGACAGGGGAGGTCGGGGAGCTGTTTTTT.

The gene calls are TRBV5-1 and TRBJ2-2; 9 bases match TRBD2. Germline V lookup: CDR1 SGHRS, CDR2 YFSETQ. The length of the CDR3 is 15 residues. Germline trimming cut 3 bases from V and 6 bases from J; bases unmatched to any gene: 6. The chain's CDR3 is CASSSPGLASGELFF. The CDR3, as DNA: TGCGCCAGCAGCTCACCGGGACTAGCATCCGGGGAGCTGTTTTTT.

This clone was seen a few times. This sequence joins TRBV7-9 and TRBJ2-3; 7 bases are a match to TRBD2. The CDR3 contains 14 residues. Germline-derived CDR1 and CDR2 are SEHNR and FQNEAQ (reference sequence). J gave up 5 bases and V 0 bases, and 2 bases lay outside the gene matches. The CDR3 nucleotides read TGTGCCAGCAGCTTAGCGGGAGGGATAGATACGCAGTATTTT. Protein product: CASSLAGGIDTQYF.

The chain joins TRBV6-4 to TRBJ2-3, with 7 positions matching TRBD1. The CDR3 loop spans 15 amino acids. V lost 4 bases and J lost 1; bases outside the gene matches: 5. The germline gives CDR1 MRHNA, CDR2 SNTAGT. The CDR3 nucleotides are TGTGCCAGCAGTGTCTTCCAGGGGGGCACAGATACGCAGTATTTT. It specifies CASSVFQGGTDTQYF.

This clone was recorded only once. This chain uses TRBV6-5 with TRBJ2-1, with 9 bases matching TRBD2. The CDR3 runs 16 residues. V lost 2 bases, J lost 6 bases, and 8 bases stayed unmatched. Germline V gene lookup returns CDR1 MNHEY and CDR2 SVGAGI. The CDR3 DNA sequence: TGTGCCAGCAGTTACCGGCGGGAGGGCCGGGTCAATGAGCAGTTCTTC. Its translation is CASSYRREGRVNEQFF.